A selection of T cell receptor beta chains follows, all from one sample in a study of vaccination and CD4 T cells after COVID-19. MiXCR, run by TCRdb on the PCR reads, gives a single entry per CDR3 protein. The data hold 11,000 to 15,000 distinct CDR3 sequences, with around 56% observed a single time. The antigens these receptors bind are not known. Sequenced input: CD4+ T cells from blood, cultured in vitro. The receptors come from a human donor who had recovered from COVID-19. Each CDR3 is given with its conserved first and last residue. The order of the fields is CDR3 protein, V gene, CDR3 length, J gene.

CDR3: CASSRETSGKETQYF; V: TRBV7-2; length: 15; J: TRBJ2-5
CDR3: CATVNRQTGWGTEAFF; V: TRBV27; length: 16; J: TRBJ1-1
CDR3: CASSYGSSATYEQYF; V: TRBV6-2/TRBV6-3; length: 15; J: TRBJ2-7
CDR3: CASRGDTEAFF; V: TRBV27; length: 11; J: TRBJ1-1
CDR3: CASSSGGGYEQFF; V: TRBV7-2; length: 13; J: TRBJ2-1
CDR3: CSARDYGRAQGEQYF; V: TRBV20-1; length: 15; J: TRBJ2-7
CDR3: CASQPGGGRGGYTF; V: TRBV5-1; length: 14; J: TRBJ1-2
CDR3: CASSQDFHEQYF; V: TRBV7-2; length: 12; J: TRBJ2-7
CDR3: CASSESGTREEAFF; V: TRBV10-1; length: 14; J: TRBJ1-1
CDR3: CASSGVRWGEQFF; V: TRBV6-1; length: 13; J: TRBJ2-1
CDR3: CSPYKGGRASEQFF; V: TRBV20-1; length: 14; J: TRBJ2-1
CDR3: CASSFRGPNTGELFF; V: TRBV11-3; length: 15; J: TRBJ2-2
CDR3: CASSFSWEPAHTQYF; V: TRBV27; length: 15; J: TRBJ2-3
CDR3: CASSTDNSGNTIYF; V: TRBV19; length: 14; J: TRBJ1-3
CDR3: CASSLKTGGYGYTF; V: TRBV7-8; length: 14; J: TRBJ1-2
CDR3: CASSFDNYQPQHF; V: TRBV18; length: 13; J: TRBJ1-5
CDR3: CSARATGGQPQHF; V: TRBV20-1; length: 13; J: TRBJ1-5
CDR3: CSASSPGTPPGDTQYF; V: TRBV20-1; length: 16; J: TRBJ2-3
CDR3: CASSLQINTLSGPGGYPLF; V: TRBV28; length: 19; J: TRBJ1-2
CDR3: CASSVRASSGYTF; V: TRBV2; length: 13; J: TRBJ1-2
CDR3: CASRRDRGTYTEAFF; V: TRBV7-2; length: 15; J: TRBJ1-1
CDR3: CASSYSARIATNEKLFF; V: TRBV6-5; length: 17; J: TRBJ1-4
CDR3: CASGNTEAFF; V: TRBV6-2/TRBV6-3; length: 10; J: TRBJ1-1
CDR3: CASSLEGARGYTF; V: TRBV7-9; length: 13; J: TRBJ1-2
CDR3: CATSEPGTSGRAGNEQFF; V: TRBV24-1; length: 18; J: TRBJ2-1
CDR3: CASSAFPTPSGLSNGYTF; V: TRBV6-4; length: 18; J: TRBJ1-2
CDR3: CASSPSGNPETQYF; V: TRBV19; length: 14; J: TRBJ2-5
CDR3: CASSLGGQGYSEAFF; V: TRBV7-2; length: 15; J: TRBJ1-1
CDR3: CASSPGTGGSYNEQFF; V: TRBV7-9; length: 16; J: TRBJ2-1
CDR3: CASNPNPQINQPQHF; V: TRBV28; length: 15; J: TRBJ1-5
CDR3: CANSPGTEADTQYF; V: TRBV10-3; length: 14; J: TRBJ2-3
CDR3: CASRRTGQYNEQFF; V: TRBV6-2/TRBV6-3; length: 14; J: TRBJ2-1
CDR3: CASGQGRAFF; V: TRBV10-3; length: 10; J: TRBJ1-1
CDR3: CASSLVGGNTEAFF; V: TRBV18; length: 14; J: TRBJ1-1
CDR3: CASRTRGTHGYTF; V: TRBV19; length: 13; J: TRBJ1-2
CDR3: CASSFGSSGSNYGYTF; V: TRBV28; length: 16; J: TRBJ1-2
CDR3: CASSGGQGATGELFF; V: TRBV6-1; length: 15; J: TRBJ2-2
CDR3: CSARGLGTDTDTQYF; V: TRBV20-1; length: 15; J: TRBJ2-3
CDR3: CASSRSGQVADTQYF; V: TRBV7-2; length: 15; J: TRBJ2-3
CDR3: CASKGLVGTDTQYF; V: TRBV2; length: 14; J: TRBJ2-3
CDR3: CAISENVNEKLFF; V: TRBV10-3; length: 13; J: TRBJ1-4
CDR3: CASSPVVGWRANYGYTF; V: TRBV7-9; length: 17; J: TRBJ1-2
CDR3: CASSPRGAGSFLNEQFF; V: TRBV7-6; length: 17; J: TRBJ2-1
CDR3: CSARDLAGVISYNEQFF; V: TRBV20-1; length: 17; J: TRBJ2-1
CDR3: CASSWRSNTEAFF; V: TRBV6-5; length: 13; J: TRBJ1-1
CDR3: CSALRTSLGNEQFF; V: TRBV20-1; length: 14; J: TRBJ2-1
CDR3: CASSPRTSGSGETQYF; V: TRBV7-2; length: 16; J: TRBJ2-5
CDR3: CAWSIGQGNQPQHF; V: TRBV30; length: 14; J: TRBJ1-5
CDR3: CSAPVGVLNEKLFF; V: TRBV20-1; length: 14; J: TRBJ1-4
CDR3: CASSEQGTDYEQYF; V: TRBV2; length: 14; J: TRBJ2-7
CDR3: CATQGTDQPQHF; V: TRBV7-9; length: 12; J: TRBJ1-5
CDR3: CASRYRGSPLHF; V: TRBV11-3; length: 12; J: TRBJ1-6